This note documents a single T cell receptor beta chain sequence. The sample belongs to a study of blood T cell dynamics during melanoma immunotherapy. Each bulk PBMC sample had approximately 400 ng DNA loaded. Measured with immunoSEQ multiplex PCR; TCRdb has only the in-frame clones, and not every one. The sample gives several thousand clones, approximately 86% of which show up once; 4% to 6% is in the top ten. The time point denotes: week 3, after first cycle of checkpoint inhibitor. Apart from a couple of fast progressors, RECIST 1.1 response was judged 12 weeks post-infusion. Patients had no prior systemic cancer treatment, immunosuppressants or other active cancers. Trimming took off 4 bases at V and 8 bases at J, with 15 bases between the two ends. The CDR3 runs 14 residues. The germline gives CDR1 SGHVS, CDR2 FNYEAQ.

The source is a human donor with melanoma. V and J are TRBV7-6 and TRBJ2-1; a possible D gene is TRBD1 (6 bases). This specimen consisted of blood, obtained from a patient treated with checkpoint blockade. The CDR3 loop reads CASSSTHRVHEQFF. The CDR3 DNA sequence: TGTGCCAGCAGCTCAACTCACAGGGTTCATGAGCAGTTCTTC.